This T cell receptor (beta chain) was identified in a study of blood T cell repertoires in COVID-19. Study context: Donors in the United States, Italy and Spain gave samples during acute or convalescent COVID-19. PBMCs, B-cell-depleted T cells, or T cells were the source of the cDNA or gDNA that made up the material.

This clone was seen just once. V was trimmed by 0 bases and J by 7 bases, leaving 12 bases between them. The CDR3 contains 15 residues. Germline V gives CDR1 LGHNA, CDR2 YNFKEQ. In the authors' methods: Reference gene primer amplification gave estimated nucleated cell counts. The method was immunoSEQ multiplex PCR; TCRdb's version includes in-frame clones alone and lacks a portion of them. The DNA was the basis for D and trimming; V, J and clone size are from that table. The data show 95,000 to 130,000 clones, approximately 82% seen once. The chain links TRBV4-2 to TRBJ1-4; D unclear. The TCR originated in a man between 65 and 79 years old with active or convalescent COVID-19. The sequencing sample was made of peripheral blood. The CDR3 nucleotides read TGTGCCAGCAGCCAAGACTCAGAAGCTAGTGAAAAACTGTTTTTT. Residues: CASSQDSEASEKLFF.